This is a list of T cell receptor beta chains from one sample in a study of beta chain features in type 1 diabetes. The protocol was immunoSEQ multiplex PCR, while the TCRdb copy is restricted to in-frame clones and leaves out a portion. The sample carries roughly 240,000 clones, 13% to 15% recorded once. The sample was naive CD4+ T cells from blood. Receptor source: a woman aged 40 to 50 in good health. The conserved cysteine and the conserved F or W are not part of the CDR3 here.

j_call v_call cdr3_aa
TRBJ2-1 TRBV11-2 ASSLGNGGANEQF
TRBJ2-7 TRBV7-2 ASSFPSGGGYEQY
TRBJ2-5 TRBV7-8 ASSPRLAQETQY
TRBJ2-2 TRBV6-5 ASRPRANTGELF
TRBJ1-5 TRBV5-1 ASSLELNQPQH
TRBJ2-2 TRBV29-1 SAGTGVNTGELF
TRBJ1-2 TRBV27 ASRGTGSYGYT
TRBJ2-6 TRBV7-2 ASSLDPGGSGANVLT
TRBJ2-2 TRBV2 ASSQTGTGRAGELF
TRBJ1-5 TRBV7-8 ASSSGQGHRPQH
TRBJ1-5 TRBV7-9 ASSLGGRGNQPQH
TRBJ2-7 TRBV18 ASSPPVSSEQY
TRBJ2-7 TRBV9 ASSSGTSGGFAEQY
TRBJ2-1 TRBV5-1 ASSFGGFGTYEQF
TRBJ1-1 TRBV19 ASSTGQGVAF
TRBJ2-2 TRBV19 ASTLLAGGHTGELF
TRBJ2-5 TRBV5-4 ASNLALAGEETQY
TRBJ1-5 TRBV7-2 ASSPRGVGSNQPQH
TRBJ2-5 TRBV5-1 ASSFGLAGVNQETQY
TRBJ2-1 TRBV5-1 ASSLEPASYNEQF
TRBJ1-1 TRBV19 ASSMDRDTEAF
TRBJ2-1 TRBV7-2 ASSLASRGNEQF
TRBJ2-3 TRBV11-2 ASSLSAGGSTDTQY
TRBJ1-1 TRBV18 ASSPETGLDTEAF
TRBJ1-1 TRBV19 ASSIFRNTEAF
TRBJ1-1 TRBV5-6 ASSLGPRLSEKRAF
TRBJ2-5 TRBV5-1 ASSDPSGGKETQY
TRBJ2-7 TRBV6-5 ASSFTGTGTYEQY
TRBJ1-5 TRBV28 ASSSTGGGNQPQH
TRBJ2-1 TRBV7-6 ASSRNSGGYIEQF
TRBJ2-2 TRBV19 ASSIAHGSAGELF
TRBJ2-3 TRBV11-2 ASSLGGSGSTDTQY
TRBJ1-6 TRBV27 ASSSPRGSYNSPLH
TRBJ2-7 TRBV6-5 ASSPGQGASYEQY
TRBJ2-3 TRBV7-8 ASSPGTSGAYTQY
TRBJ2-1 TRBV6-6 ASRRLDTNEQF
TRBJ1-1 TRBV7-8 ASSLVFGQNTEAF
TRBJ2-5 TRBV11-2 ASSLEPSKETQY
TRBJ2-1 TRBV11-2 ASSSSGGVIDEQF
TRBJ1-2 TRBV5-1 ASSLGWTVPYGYT
TRBJ2-7 TRBV5-1 ASRWTSGVTYEQY